The next 23 T cell receptor beta chains were all read from a single sample in a study of blood T cell repertoires in COVID-19 (dated by TCRdb to about 2020). Library method: the immunoSEQ multiplex PCR assay. TCRdb re-hosts the immuneACCESS table, in-frame sequences only. Its copies lack some clones; in the studies checked, an unresolved V gene accounts for under half of them, and the cause for the rest is not known. The sample table shows hundreds of thousands of clones, and 85% to 90% are seen once. Roughly 7.3% of the sample lies in the top ten. Sequencing used peripheral blood. The receptor set was obtained from a woman aged 45-60 years with COVID-19, enrolled during active disease.

The chain employs TRBV5-1 and TRBJ2-2; D is possibly TRBD1 (5 bases). Germline values: CDR1 SGHRS, CDR2 YFSETQ. The CDR3 has 13 residues. V lost 5 bases and J 6 bases, leaving 11 bases between the germline ends. CDR3 sequence: CASREGVAGELFF. For the CDR3, the DNA is TGCGCCAGCAGAGAAGGGGTGGCCGGGGAGCTGTTTTTT.

The chain links TRBV28 to TRBJ2-4; TRBD1 is a possible D gene (5 bases). This CDR3 is 14 amino acids long. V was shortened by 3 bases and J by 10 bases, with 16 bases between the two germline ends. Germline V gene sequence: CDR1 MDHEN, CDR2 SYDVKM. As DNA, the CDR3 is TGTGCCAGCAGTTTGCAGGGTCCCCTCGCAATTCAGTACTTC. Amino acid sequence: CASSLQGPLAIQYF.

V gene TRBV6-1 combines with J gene TRBJ2-7; D possibly corresponds to TRBD2 (5 bases). This CDR3 comprises 14 residues. Germline assignment: CDR1 MNHNS and CDR2 SASEGT. Trimming cost V 2 bases and J 0 bases, with 8 bases left between them. This CDR3 reads CASSEFGGSYEQYF. DNA for the CDR3: TGTGCCAGCAGTGAATTTGGAGGCTCCTACGAGCAGTACTTC.

The chain links TRBV7-6 to TRBJ1-1; D is undetermined. The CDR3 loop spans 14 amino acids. V gave up 4 bases and J gave up 1 base, with 10 bases separating them. CDR1 is SGHVS, CDR2 FNYEAQ, per germline. The CDR3 loop reads CASSSRAGNTEAFF. The CDR3 region has the DNA TGTGCCAGCAGCTCAAGGGCGGGGAACACTGAAGCTTTCTTT.

The rearrangement joins TRBV7-9 to TRBJ1-3; 7 positions match TRBD1. This CDR3 is 15 amino acids long. From germline, CDR1 is SEHNR and CDR2 FQNEAQ (reference sequence). Germline trimming cut 0 bases from V and 6 bases from J; bases unmatched to any gene: 5. Here the CDR3 DNA reads TGTGCCAGCAGCTTAGCAGGGGGCTACGAAAACACCATATATTTT. Its protein is CASSLAGGYENTIYF.

This sequence joins TRBV14 and TRBJ2-6; 7 bases are a match to TRBD1. The V and J ends lost 4 bases and 5 bases, in that order; junction bases with no gene match: 17. This CDR3 contains 19 residues. The germline V gene encodes CDR1 SGHDN and CDR2 FVKESK. DNA for the CDR3: TGTGCCAGCAGCCCGGGTAGGCGACAGGGCGCTCGGAGGGCCAACGTCCTGACTTTC. Protein sequence: CASSPGRRQGARRANVLTF.

The chain combines TRBV19 with TRBJ2-2; a weak D match, TRBD1 (5 bases). The CDR3 is 14 amino acids. Trimming cost V 9 bases and J 0 bases, with 11 bases left between them. The germline gives CDR1 LNHDA, CDR2 SQIVND (reference sequence). The CDR3 here is CASSTGPNTGELFF. For the CDR3, the DNA is TGTGCCAGCTCAACAGGACCGAACACCGGGGAGCTGTTTTTT.

The CDR3 DNA follows: TGCACCAGCAGCCCGGAGGGTGACACCGGGGAGCTGTTTTTT. Its translation is CTSSPEGDTGELFF. The rearrangement links TRBV1 to TRBJ2-2; the DNA was not compared with TRBD2, the D call given in the table. TRBV1 is marked as a pseudogene. There are 14 residues in the CDR3.

CDR3: CASSPGEGGVKTQYF. As DNA, the CDR3 is TGTGCCAGCAGCCCAGGGGAAGGGGGGGTGAAGACCCAGTACTTC. The V gene is TRBV9, the J gene TRBJ2-5; perhaps TRBD2 as D (7 bases). Trimming stripped 4 bases from V and 6 bases from J, with 19 bases between. The length of the CDR3 is 15 residues. Germline V gives CDR1 SGDLS, CDR2 YYNGEE.

The sample holds one count of this clone. The V gene is TRBV12-3 or TRBV12-4, the J gene TRBJ2-2; the D gene is possibly TRBD1 (6 bases). This CDR3 region has 13 residues. V was cut by 3 bases and J by 4 bases, with 6 bases left in between. The DNA of the CDR3 is TGTGCCAGCAGTTTGGGGGCCACCGGGGAGCTGTTTTTT. Protein product: CASSLGATGELFF.

J is TRBJ2-3 and V is TRBV6-5; 7 bases map to TRBD1. The J segment lost 4 bases and the V segment lost 2 bases, leaving 6 bases of the junction unmatched. CDR1 is MNHEY, CDR2 SVGAGI, per germline. The CDR3 runs to 15 residues. The CDR3 region has the DNA TGTGCCAGCAGTTACCATTCGACAGGGCCAGATACGCAGTATTTT. Amino acids: CASSYHSTGPDTQYF.

The chain couples TRBV7-3 to TRBJ1-2; D is unclear. The V end was cut by 2 bases, the J end by 7 bases, with 8 bases between. Germline CDR1 and CDR2: SGHTA and FQGTGA. The CDR3 has 12 residues. In DNA, the CDR3 is TGTGCCAGCAGCTTAGATCGGAGTGGCTACACCTTC. Its protein product is CASSLDRSGYTF.

This clone was observed a single time. The chain joins TRBV5-1 to TRBJ1-1, with D tentatively TRBD1 (5 bases). Germline V gene lookup returns CDR1 SGHRS and CDR2 YFSETQ. This CDR3 has 13 residues. V lost 0 bases and J 8 bases, leaving 11 bases between the germline ends. CDR3 nucleotides: TGCGCCAGCAGCTTGGACTTAGGGGCGGAAGCTTTCTTT. It specifies CASSLDLGAEAFF.

This chain connects TRBV5-1 to TRBJ2-6; TRBD1 might be the D (5 bases). Trimming took off 0 bases at V and 4 bases at J, with 14 bases between the two ends. The CDR3 contains 17 residues. The germline V gene has CDR1 SGHRS and CDR2 YFSETQ. The CDR3 is CASSLVTLSGGANVLTF. CDR3 sequence (DNA): TGCGCCAGCAGCTTGGTTACTCTCTCAGGGGGGGCCAACGTCCTGACTTTC.

In this sample, this clone turned up a few times. The chain combines TRBV15 with TRBJ2-1; TRBD2 matches 8 bases. Germline loops: CDR1 LNHNV, CDR2 YYDKDF (reference sequence). CDR3 length equals 17 residues. J lost 8 bases, V lost 5 bases, and 17 bases had no gene match. As DNA, the CDR3 is TGTGCCACCAGCCCCCGCACCAGCGGGGGTTGGGCGGATGAGCAGTTCTTC. It yields the protein CATSPRTSGGWADEQFF.

The chain combines TRBV28 with TRBJ1-6; 7 bases map to TRBD1. With V trimmed by 6 bases and J by 10 bases, 9 bases remained unmatched. CDR1 MDHEN and CDR2 SYDVKM come from the germline V gene. The CDR3 length is 14 residues. DNA for the CDR3: TGTGCCAGCAGCCGAACTGACAGGGCCTCACCCCTCCACTTT. It yields the protein CASSRTDRASPLHF.

The genes are TRBV5-1 and TRBJ1-1, with 8 bases matching TRBD1. Trimming at V came to 2 bases and at J to 5 bases, leaving 14 bases not matched to a gene. This CDR3 is 17 amino acids long. Germline CDR1 reads SGHRS; CDR2 reads YFSETQ. DNA of the CDR3: TGCGCCAGCAGCTTTGGACAGGGTCGGTCCTTGGGGACTGAAGCTTTCTTT. This sequence encodes CASSFGQGRSLGTEAFF.

The chain combines TRBV27 with TRBJ1-5, with D perhaps TRBD1 (6 bases). The CDR3 is 15 amino acids. In germline, CDR1 is MNHEY, CDR2 SMNVEV (reference sequence). V lost 5 bases to trimming and J lost 0 bases, with 11 bases between them. The CDR3 sequence is CASSPLDSSNQPQHF. For the CDR3, the DNA is TGTGCCAGCAGTCCCTTGGACAGTAGCAATCAGCCCCAGCATTTT.

The V and J genes are TRBV5-5 and TRBJ1-2; 7 bases align to TRBD1. The CDR3 totals 13 residues. CDR1 is SGHKS and CDR2 is YYEKEE in the germline V gene (reference sequence). V was pared by 4 bases and J by 5 bases, with 5 bases of the junction left unmatched. The CDR3, as DNA: TGTGCCAGCAGCCGCGACAGGGAATATGGCTACACCTTC. Protein: CASSRDREYGYTF.

The rearrangement uses TRBV30 and TRBJ2-7; TRBD2 might be the D (6 bases). The CDR3 spans 13 residues. V was pared by 2 bases and J by 7 bases, with 15 bases between. The germline V gene encodes CDR1 GTSNPN and CDR2 SVGIG (reference sequence). The DNA of the CDR3 is TGTGCCTGGAGTTGGGGTCTCGCGGGAGAGCAGTACTTC. Amino acid sequence: CAWSWGLAGEQYF.

This chain uses TRBV7-9 with TRBJ1-3; TRBD1 matches 9 bases. The CDR3 extends over 14 amino acids. The junction had 3 bases not matched to a gene; V was cut back by 4 bases and J by 5 bases. Per germline, CDR1 SEHNR and CDR2 FQNEAQ (reference sequence). The CDR3 nucleotides are TGTGCCAGCAGCTCCGGACAGGGGCGAAACACCATATATTTT. This codes for CASSSGQGRNTIYF.

V gene TRBV12-3 or TRBV12-4 combines with J gene TRBJ1-5; D perhaps matches TRBD1 (5 bases). With 5 bases removed from V and 5 bases from J, the gap between germline ends came to 10 bases. The CDR3 totals 13 residues. For the CDR3, the DNA is TGTGCCAGCAGTCTTCGGGGGGATCAGCCCCAGCATTTT. Its translation is CASSLRGDQPQHF.

The chain links TRBV30 to TRBJ2-3; D is possibly TRBD2 (6 bases). From germline, CDR1 is GTSNPN and CDR2 SVGIG (reference sequence). With 3 bases removed from V and 4 bases from J, the gap between germline ends came to 8 bases. CDR3 length equals 12 residues. The CDR3 sequence is CAWSWGADTQYF. CDR3 sequence (DNA): TGTGCCTGGAGCTGGGGGGCAGATACGCAGTATTTT.